This TCR beta chain is from a study of STAT3 mutations in large granular lymphocyte leukemia. V lost 2 bases to trimming and J lost 5 bases; unmatched junction nucleotides: 2. The germline V gene has CDR1 GTSNPN and CDR2 SVGIG (reference sequence). This CDR3 has 13 residues. Study conclusions and caveats: Variable sampling intervals and differing treatment regimens complicated linking therapy response to TCR clonal burden changes. Every T-cell large granular lymphocyte leukemia patient had at least one immunodominant TCR beta clonotype.

In the case of this clone: The antigen remains unidentified.

Sequencing was performed with immunoSEQ multiplex PCR; in TCRdb, only in-frame clones are kept and a portion is missing. Among 37,000 or so clones listed, around nine tenths were seen once. The clonotype comes from a human donor with T large granular lymphocyte leukemia. Some clones in this sample may be carry-over from other donors' samples. V is TRBV30 and J is TRBJ1-4, with 7 bases aligning to TRBD1. The sequenced sample consisted of PBMCs. The CDR3 is CAWSYRGNEKLFF. CDR3 in DNA: TGTGCCTGGAGTTACAGGGGAAATGAAAAACTGTTTTTT.